This T cell receptor beta chain originates from a study of regulatory T cells in long-lasting Graves disease. Study conclusions and caveats: Not thyroid tissue but only peripheral blood was studied.

CDR3-region Arm-PCR and iRepertoire HTBI primers produced the TCR beta libraries. TCRdb called the multiplex PCR reads again in MiXCR, with one record for every CDR3 protein. Of 620,000 or so distinct CDR3 sequences listed, under 20% are singletons. Turning to this clonotype: The antigen remains undetermined.

The time point denotes: newly diagnosed GD, antithyroid drugs for less than 3 months. RNA from PBMCs was the source of the TCR library. These data were likewise used in another study, on T cells in Graves' hyperthyroidism and ophthalmopathy.

This receptor was obtained from a woman younger than 45 with Graves disease. The sequenced sample was peripheral blood mononuclear cells (PBMCs), obtained at new diagnosis, from a patient treated with antithyroid drugs.

The CDR3 loop reads CASSLGQGYSPLHF. CDR3 coding DNA: TGTGCCAGTAGTTTGGGACAGGGATATTCACCCCTCCACTTT. The chain links TRBV19 to TRBJ1-6, with 9 bases aligning to TRBD1. This CDR3 is 14 amino acids long. V lost 5 bases, J lost 8 bases, and 4 bases stayed unmatched. Germline CDR1 LNHDA, CDR2 SQIVND (reference sequence).